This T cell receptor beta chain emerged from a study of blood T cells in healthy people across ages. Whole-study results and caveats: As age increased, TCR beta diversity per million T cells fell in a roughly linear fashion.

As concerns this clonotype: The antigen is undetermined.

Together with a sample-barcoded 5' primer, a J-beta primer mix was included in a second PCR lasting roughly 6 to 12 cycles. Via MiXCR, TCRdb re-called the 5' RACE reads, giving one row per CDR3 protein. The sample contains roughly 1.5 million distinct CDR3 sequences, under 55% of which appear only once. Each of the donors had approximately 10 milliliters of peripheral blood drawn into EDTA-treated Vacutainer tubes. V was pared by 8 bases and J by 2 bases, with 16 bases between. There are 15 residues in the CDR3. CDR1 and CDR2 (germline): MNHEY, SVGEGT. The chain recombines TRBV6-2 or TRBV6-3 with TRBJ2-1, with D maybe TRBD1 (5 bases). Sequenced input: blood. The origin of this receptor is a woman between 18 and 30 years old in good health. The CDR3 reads CASVLDRGTYNEQFF. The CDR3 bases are TGTGCCAGCGTTTTAGATAGGGGTACCTACAATGAGCAGTTCTTC.